This T cell receptor beta chain was retrieved from a study of T cells after yellow fever vaccination. Overall study context: It was SMART-Seq v4 Ultra Low Input that prepared the fractions with low cell numbers. The study, taken as a whole, reports: Peaking on day 5 versus 15, the secondary response was faster but weaker. Practically every clonotype that responded to the vaccine could not be detected in sorted memory subsets on day 0.

Ten or more counts support this clonotype. One entry per CDR3 protein results from TCRdb running MiXCR on the 5' RACE reads. The table includes tens of thousands of distinct CDR3 sequences, less than 3.5% detected once. The CDR3 is 13 residues long. The germline V gene encodes CDR1 SGHRS and CDR2 YFSETQ. Trimming removed 0 bases from V and 7 bases from J, with 7 bases in between. The genes are TRBV5-1 and TRBJ1-4, with D possibly being TRBD1 (6 bases). The origin of this receptor is a man between 18 and 29 years old who received the YFV17D yellow fever vaccine. The sample was PBMCs, either bulk or a sorted T-cell subset (CD4+, CD8+, memory, or dextramer-sorted; not recorded which), taken about 41 days after the first yellow fever vaccination. Here the CDR3 DNA reads TGCGCCAGCAGCTTGGACAGGGCTGAAAAACTGTTTTTT. It specifies CASSLDRAEKLFF.